This entry concerns a single TCR beta chain. This sample was included in a study of T-cell reconstitution after alpha-beta-depleted transplantation in children. V lost 0 bases and J lost 2, with 10 bases in between. The germline V gene encodes CDR1 DFQATT and CDR2 SNEGSKA (reference sequence). The CDR3 length is 15 residues. During its preparation, the TCRbeta library received unique molecular identifiers. TCRdb recomputed calls from the PCR reads with MiXCR, one row per CDR3 protein. The sample includes under 450,000 distinct CDR3 sequences, less than 15% of them seen just once. The genes are TRBV20-1 and TRBJ2-2; no clear D. The TCR was taken from a human donor who donated a stem cell graft to a child with Fanconi anemia. Sample: PBMCs, taken from the stem cell graft. The DNA for the CDR3 is TGCAGTGCTAGAGACCCCAGGATCAACACCGGGGAGCTGTTTTTT. This translates into CSARDPRINTGELFF.